This T cell receptor (beta chain) is from a study of blood T cell repertoires in COVID-19. The CDR3 loop spans 14 amino acids. The V gene's germline CDR1 is SGDLS and CDR2 YYNGEE. Trimming pared 6 bases from V and 4 bases from J, leaving 15 bases between. The data were produced by immunoSEQ multiplex PCR, yet TCRdb's version contains in-frame clones alone and is incomplete. This sample has 200,000 to 300,000 clones, with about 90% found just once. Specimen: peripheral blood. The chain has TRBV9 and TRBJ2-3, with a possible D match to TRBD1 (5 bases). The sequence was collected from a person aged 18 to 29 with COVID-19, enrolled during active disease. CDR3: CASTAHPGSDTQYF. CDR3 sequence (DNA): TGTGCCAGCACCGCCCACCCAGGGTCAGATACGCAGTATTTT.